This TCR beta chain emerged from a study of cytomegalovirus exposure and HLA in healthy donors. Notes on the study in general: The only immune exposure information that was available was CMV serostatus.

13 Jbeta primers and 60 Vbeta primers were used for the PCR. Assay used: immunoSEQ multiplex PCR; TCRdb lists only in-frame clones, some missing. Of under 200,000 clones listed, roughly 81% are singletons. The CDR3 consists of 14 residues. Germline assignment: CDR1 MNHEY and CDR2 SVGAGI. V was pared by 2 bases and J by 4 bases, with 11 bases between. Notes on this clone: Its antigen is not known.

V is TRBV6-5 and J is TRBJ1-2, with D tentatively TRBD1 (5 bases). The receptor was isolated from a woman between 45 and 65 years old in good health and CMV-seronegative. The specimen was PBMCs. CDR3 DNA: TGTGCCAGCAGTTACGCCAGGGAAGGCTATGGCTACACCTTC. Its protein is CASSYAREGYGYTF.